This TCR beta chain comes out of a study of OX40 agonist ivuxolimab in advanced cancers. General study points: Compared with CD4+, CD8+ T cells on average had more expanded clones. Partial responders at 0.1-3.0 mg/kg showed near-lowest clonal expansion.

The germline V gene encodes CDR1 SGHAT and CDR2 FQNNGV. The germline V and J ends were trimmed by 0 bases and 4 bases, with 7 bases remaining between them. This CDR3 has 15 amino acids. Comments on this clone: Its antigen is undetermined.

TCRdb's copy holds only in-frame clones and misses some; the assay was immunoSEQ multiplex PCR. Counted here are roughly 76,000 clones, around nine tenths occurring once; the ten biggest clones make up about 5.5%. The rearrangement joins TRBV11-2 to TRBJ2-6; D possibly corresponds to TRBD2 (5 bases). The source material was CD4+ or CD8+ T cells sorted from blood, sampled in a trial of the OX40 agonist ivuxolimab. The receptor was isolated from an adult with an advanced solid tumor such as melanoma, head and neck, liver or kidney cancer. As DNA, the CDR3 is TGTGCCAGCAGCTTAGAGTGGGAGGGGGCCAACGTCCTGACTTTC. Amino acids: CASSLEWEGANVLTF.